A single sample is the source of the 21 T cell receptor beta chains below, sequenced in a study of T-cell reconstitution after alpha-beta-depleted transplantation in children. The TCRbeta library incorporated unique molecular identifiers. TCRdb analysed the PCR reads with MiXCR anew, one entry per CDR3 protein. The table lists approximately 170,000 distinct CDR3 sequences, around 10% of them singletons. This specimen consisted of PBMCs, obtained before TCRalphabeta/CD19-depleted stem cell transplant. The receptors originated from a boy aged 2 to 10 with acute myeloid leukemia, due to receive a stem cell transplant.

This sequence joins TRBV27 and TRBJ1-2, with D tentatively TRBD1 (5 bases). CDR1 MNHEY and CDR2 SMNVEV come from the germline V gene (reference sequence). The CDR3 is 12 residues long. Deletions cut 4 bases from V and 12 bases from J, with 15 bases between. The CDR3 protein is CASSSLGLPNTF. The CDR3 DNA sequence: TGTGCCAGCAGTTCACTGGGACTTCCGAACACCTTC.

The chain couples TRBV5-4 to TRBJ1-1, with D unresolved. Trimming took off 4 bases at V and 6 bases at J, with 16 bases between the two ends. Germline CDR1 is SGHNT and CDR2 is YYREEE (reference sequence). CDR3 length equals 14 residues. The chain's CDR3 is CASSLRTNGAEAFF. In nucleotides, the CDR3 is TGTGCCAGCAGCCTGAGGACCAACGGGGCTGAAGCTTTCTTT.

This clonotype came up many times. The genes are TRBV20-1 and TRBJ2-1; 8 bases match TRBD2. The CDR3 loop spans 17 amino acids. The ends lost 0 bases at V and 4 bases at J; junction bases unmatched: 11. Germline CDR1 is DFQATT and CDR2 is SNEGSKA (reference sequence). In DNA, the CDR3 is TGCAGTGCTAGAGACCTCCGCGGGACTAGGGGATACAATGAGCAGTTCTTC. It specifies CSARDLRGTRGYNEQFF.

This clonotype was seen repeatedly, ten times or more. The chain carries TRBV20-1 and TRBJ2-1; 8 nucleotides line up with TRBD1. V shed 6 bases and J 8 bases; nucleotides not matched to a gene: 12. Per the germline V gene, CDR1 is DFQATT and CDR2 is SNEGSKA (reference sequence). The CDR3 extends over 14 amino acids. CDR3 in amino acids: CSAWIGQGIYEQFF. For the CDR3, the DNA is TGCAGTGCCTGGATCGGACAGGGAATATATGAGCAGTTCTTC.

For this clonotype: One base away lies a much larger clone, so this may be a sequencing read error. This chain links TRBV6-5 with TRBJ2-7, with D possibly TRBD2 on 5 matching bases. The CDR3 contains 11 residues. Germline values: CDR1 MNHEY, CDR2 SVGAGI. CDR3 bases: TGTGCGGTCGGGATTTCCTACGAGCAGTGCTTC. This gives the protein CAVGISYEQCF.

This clonotype was seen at least ten times. The V gene is TRBV5-1, the J gene TRBJ2-7; 12 nucleotides agree with TRBD1. This CDR3 is built from 16 residues. CDR1 SGHRS and CDR2 YFSETQ come from the germline V gene. V was pared by 1 base and J by 5 bases, with 7 bases of the junction left unmatched. The CDR3 spells CASSLWGQGAPHEQYF. The CDR3 DNA reads TGCGCCAGCAGCTTGTGGGGACAGGGGGCGCCCCACGAGCAGTACTTC.

At least ten counts were recorded for this clonotype. The chain recombines TRBV2 with TRBJ2-7; 8 nucleotides line up with TRBD1. The CDR3 covers 14 residues. The J segment lost 4 bases and the V segment lost 3 bases, leaving 5 bases of the junction unmatched. Germline V gives CDR1 SNHLY, CDR2 FYNNEI. CDR3 residues: CASSDGQGAYEQYV. In nucleotides, the CDR3 is TGTGCCAGCAGTGACGGGCAGGGGGCTTACGAGCAGTACGTC.

This clonotype was detected many times. V gene TRBV2 combines with J gene TRBJ1-2, with D uncertain. The germline gives CDR1 SNHLY, CDR2 FYNNEI. This CDR3 has 15 residues. V lost 2 bases, J lost 4 bases, and 14 bases lay in between. CDR3 nucleotides: TGTGCCAGCAGTGAACACAGACACGCAGTCTATGGCTACACCTTC. This encodes CASSEHRHAVYGYTF.

This clonotype was recorded many times. This chain uses TRBV5-1 with TRBJ2-1, with TRBD2 identical over 7 bases. Germline loops: CDR1 SGHRS, CDR2 YFSETQ. V lost 0 bases to trimming and J lost 1 base; unmatched junction nucleotides: 4. The CDR3 spans 16 residues. The CDR3 is CASSLVGEGSYNEQFF. The CDR3 DNA is TGCGCCAGCAGCTTGGTAGGGGAGGGGTCCTACAATGAGCAGTTCTTC. The complete variable domain, with remaining parts taken from reference TRBV5-1 and TRBJ2-1, reads KAGVTQTPRYLIKTRGQQVTLSCSPISGHRSVSWYQQTPGQGLQFLFEYFSETQRNKGNFPGRFSGRQFSNSRSEMNVSTLELGDSALYLCASSLVGEGSYNEQFFGPGTRLTVL.

This clonotype was recorded at least ten times. This chain joins TRBV28 and TRBJ2-7; 7 nucleotides match TRBD2. This CDR3 has 13 residues. Losses at the gene ends were 5 bases for V and 5 bases for J; bases not matched to a gene: 6. The V gene's germline CDR1 is MDHEN and CDR2 SYDVKM. CDR3 sequence: CASSSGATDEQYF. Written as DNA, the CDR3 is TGTGCCAGCAGTAGCGGGGCCACGGACGAGCAGTACTTC.

The chain links TRBV5-1 to TRBJ2-5, with D possibly matching TRBD1 (5 bases). The CDR3 spans 14 residues. The germline V and J ends were trimmed by 1 base and 4 bases, with 11 bases remaining between them. In germline, CDR1 is SGHRS, CDR2 YFSETQ. The CDR3 nucleotides are TGCGCCAGCAGCTTGACAAGGGGCGGAGAGACCCAGTACTTC. This codes for CASSLTRGGETQYF.

Many counts were recorded for this clonotype. The chain recombines TRBV9 with TRBJ1-6; D gene uncertain. The CDR3 consists of 16 residues. V shed 4 bases and J shed 0 bases, with 11 bases lying between them. Germline V gives CDR1 SGDLS, CDR2 YYNGEE. The CDR3, as DNA: TGTGCCAGCAGCCCGAGTTTGAGCTCCTATAATTCACCCCTCCACTTT. This encodes CASSPSLSSYNSPLHF.

This clonotype came up many times. This chain uses TRBV20-1 with TRBJ1-5; D uncertain. CDR1 is DFQATT, CDR2 SNEGSKA, per germline (reference sequence). This CDR3 has 13 residues. The V and J ends lost 1 base and 4 bases respectively, with 8 bases between them. The CDR3 reads CSARGQVNQPQHF. For the CDR3, the DNA is TGCAGTGCTAGAGGCCAGGTTAATCAGCCCCAGCATTTT.

This clonotype showed up just a few times. One end of the junction varies from germline; a read error may be responsible. DNA for the CDR3: TGCTGTGCTAGAAAAGCGGGAGCGGACAATGAGCAGTTCTTC. Amino acid sequence: CCARKAGADNEQFF. The rearrangement joins TRBV20-1 to TRBJ2-1, with 8 bases fitting TRBD2. The CDR3 totals 14 residues. Germline V gives CDR1 DFQATT, CDR2 SNEGSKA (reference sequence).

This clonotype was found many times. The chain carries TRBV7-8 and TRBJ1-3, with D perhaps TRBD1 (5 bases). Trimming pared 5 bases from V and 3 bases from J, leaving 17 bases between. Looked up from germline, CDR1 is SGHVS and CDR2 is FQNEAQ. This CDR3 spans 16 amino acids. The CDR3, as DNA: TGTGCCAGCAGCCGTTACGGGACTGATTTTGGAAACACCATATATTTT. Its protein product is CASSRYGTDFGNTIYF.

This clonotype was counted at least ten times. The V call is TRBV2, the J call TRBJ1-2, with a possible D match to TRBD1 (5 bases). Per the germline V gene, CDR1 is SNHLY and CDR2 is FYNNEI. Deletions cut 3 bases from V and 8 bases from J, with 10 bases between. The CDR3 is 12 residues long. The CDR3 coding sequence is TGTGCCAGCAGTGAGGAAGGGGTAGGCTACACCTTC. This translates into CASSEEGVGYTF.

A remark on this clonotype: A much larger clonotype is one base distant, so this may be a read error. This rearrangement joins TRBV27 to TRBJ2-1; D not certain. The CDR3 length is 12 residues. Germline V gives CDR1 MNHEY, CDR2 SMNVEV (reference sequence). The CDR3 sequence: CASLDSYNDQFF. The CDR3 DNA reads as TGTGCCAGCCTTGACTCCTACAATGACCAGTTCTTC.

This clonotype was counted ten times or more. The rearrangement links TRBV7-9 to TRBJ2-7; TRBD1 aligns across 7 bases. CDR3 length: 14 amino acids. In germline, CDR1 is SEHNR, CDR2 FQNEAQ (reference sequence). Trimming took 5 bases from V and 1 from J; bases not matched to a gene: 5. The CDR3 DNA reads as TGTGCCAGCAGCCCCGACAGGGTATCCTACGAGCAGTACTTC. This sequence encodes CASSPDRVSYEQYF.

This clonotype was seen ten or more times. The gene calls are TRBV5-4 and TRBJ1-1; no definite D call. The length of the CDR3 is 14 residues. V was pared by 0 bases and J by 1 base, with 7 bases between. Germline V CDR1 and CDR2: SGHNT, YYREEE (reference sequence). CDR3 bases: TGTGCCAGCAGCTTGGCGGCGGAGAACACTGAAGCTTTCTTT. Its protein is CASSLAAENTEAFF.

The chain has TRBV7-9 and TRBJ2-7; D not resolved. Per germline, CDR1 SEHNR and CDR2 FQNEAQ (reference sequence). The CDR3 consists of 15 residues. V was clipped by 5 bases and J by 0 bases, with 14 bases between them. DNA of the CDR3: TGTGCCAGCAGCCCTGTGGCAGGAAGCTCCTACGAGCAGTACTTC. This sequence encodes CASSPVAGSSYEQYF.

There are many counts of this clonotype. The V and J genes are TRBV6-5 and TRBJ2-1; 8 bases match TRBD1. Germline V gene data show CDR1 as MNHEY and CDR2 as SVGAGI. Trimming cost V 3 bases and J 7 bases; bases outside gene matches: 8. This CDR3 is built from 15 residues. The CDR3 loop reads CASSYLGQGKNEQFF. The DNA of the CDR3 is TGTGCCAGCAGTTATCTAGGACAGGGAAAGAATGAGCAGTTCTTC.